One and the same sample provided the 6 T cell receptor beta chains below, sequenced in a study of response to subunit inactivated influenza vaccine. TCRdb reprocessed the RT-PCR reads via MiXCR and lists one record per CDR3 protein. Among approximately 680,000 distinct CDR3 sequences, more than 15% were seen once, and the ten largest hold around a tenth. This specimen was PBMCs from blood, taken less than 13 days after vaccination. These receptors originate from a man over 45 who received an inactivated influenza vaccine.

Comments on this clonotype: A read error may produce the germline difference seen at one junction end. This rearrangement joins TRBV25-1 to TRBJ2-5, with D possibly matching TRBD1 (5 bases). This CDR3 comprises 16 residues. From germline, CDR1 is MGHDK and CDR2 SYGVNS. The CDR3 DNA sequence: TGTGCCAGCAGTGAACGGCCAAGCCGTGGACAAGAGACCCACTACTTC. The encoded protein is CASSERPSRGQETHYF.

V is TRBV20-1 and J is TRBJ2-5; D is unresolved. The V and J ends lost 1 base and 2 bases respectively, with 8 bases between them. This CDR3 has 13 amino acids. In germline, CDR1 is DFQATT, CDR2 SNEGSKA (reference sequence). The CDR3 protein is CSARGLTQETQYF. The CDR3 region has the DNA TGCAGTGCTAGAGGACTGACACAAGAGACCCAGTACTTC.

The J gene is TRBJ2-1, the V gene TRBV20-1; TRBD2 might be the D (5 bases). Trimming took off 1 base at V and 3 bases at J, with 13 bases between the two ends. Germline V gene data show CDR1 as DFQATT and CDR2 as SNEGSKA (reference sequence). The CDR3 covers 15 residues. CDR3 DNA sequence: TGCAGTGCTAGAGGCCCGGGATGGGACTACAATGAGCAGTTCTTC. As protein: CSARGPGWDYNEQFF.

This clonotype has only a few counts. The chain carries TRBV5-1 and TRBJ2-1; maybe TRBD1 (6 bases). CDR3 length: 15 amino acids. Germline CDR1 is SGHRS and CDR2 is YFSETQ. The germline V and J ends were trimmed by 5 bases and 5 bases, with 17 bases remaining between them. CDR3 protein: CASSPGTNRNNEQFF. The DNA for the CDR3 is TGCGCCAGCAGTCCCGGGACAAACCGAAACAATGAGCAGTTCTTC.

CDR3 amino acids: CASSQHNYEQYF. The CDR3, as DNA: TGTGCCAGCAGCCAACACAATTACGAGCAGTACTTC. J is TRBJ2-7 and V is TRBV16; D call uncertain. Germline CDR1 is KGHSY and CDR2 is FQNENV. With 2 bases removed from V and 4 bases from J, the gap between germline ends came to 6 bases. The CDR3 is 12 amino acids.

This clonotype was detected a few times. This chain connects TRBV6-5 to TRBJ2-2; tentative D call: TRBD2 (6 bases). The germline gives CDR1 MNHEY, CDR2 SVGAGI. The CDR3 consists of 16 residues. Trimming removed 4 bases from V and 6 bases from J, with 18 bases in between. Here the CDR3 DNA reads TGTGCCAGCAGTTTCGCCGGGACTGGAGTATCCGGGGAGCTGTTTTTT. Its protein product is CASSFAGTGVSGELFF.